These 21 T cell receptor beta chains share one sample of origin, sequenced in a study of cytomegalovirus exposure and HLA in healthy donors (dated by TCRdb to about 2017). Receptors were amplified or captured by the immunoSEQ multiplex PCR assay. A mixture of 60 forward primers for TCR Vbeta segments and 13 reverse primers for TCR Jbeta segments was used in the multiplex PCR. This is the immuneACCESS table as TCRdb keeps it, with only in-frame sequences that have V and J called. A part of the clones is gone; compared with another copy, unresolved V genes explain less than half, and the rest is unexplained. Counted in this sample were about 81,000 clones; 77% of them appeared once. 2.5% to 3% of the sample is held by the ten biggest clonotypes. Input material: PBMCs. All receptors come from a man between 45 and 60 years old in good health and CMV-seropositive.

The CDR3 loop reads CSGGGSTTEAFF. The CDR3 DNA reads as TGCAGCGGTGGAGGGTCAACCACTGAAGCTTTCTTT. This rearrangement joins TRBV29-1 to TRBJ1-1; D unresolved. CDR1 SQVTM and CDR2 ANQGSEA come from the germline V gene. Trimming left V 7 bases short and J 4 bases short, with 13 bases between. This CDR3 is 12 amino acids long.

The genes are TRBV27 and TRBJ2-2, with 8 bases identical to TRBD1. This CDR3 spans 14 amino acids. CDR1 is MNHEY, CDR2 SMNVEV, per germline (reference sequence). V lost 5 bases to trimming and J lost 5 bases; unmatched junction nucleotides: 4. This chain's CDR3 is CASSAGQVTGELFF. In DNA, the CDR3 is TGTGCCAGCAGTGCGGGACAGGTAACCGGGGAGCTGTTTTTT.

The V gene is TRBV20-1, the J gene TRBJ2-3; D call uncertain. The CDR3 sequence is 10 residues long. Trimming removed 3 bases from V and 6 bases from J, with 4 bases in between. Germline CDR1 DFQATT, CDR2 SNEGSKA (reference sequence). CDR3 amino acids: CSASGDTQYF. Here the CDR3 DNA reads TGCAGTGCTAGCGGGGATACGCAGTATTTT.

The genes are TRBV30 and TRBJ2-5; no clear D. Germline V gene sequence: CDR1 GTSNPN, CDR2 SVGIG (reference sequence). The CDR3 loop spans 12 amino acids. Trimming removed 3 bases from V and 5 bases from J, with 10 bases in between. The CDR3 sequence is CAWRAADETQYF. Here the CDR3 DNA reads TGTGCCTGGAGGGCGGCGGATGAGACCCAGTACTTC.

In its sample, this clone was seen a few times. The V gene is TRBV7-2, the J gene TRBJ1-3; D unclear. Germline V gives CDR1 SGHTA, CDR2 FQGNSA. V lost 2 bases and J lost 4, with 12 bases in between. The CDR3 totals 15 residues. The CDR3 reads CASSLSGTIGNTIYF. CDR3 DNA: TGTGCCAGCAGCTTATCGGGAACTATCGGAAACACCATATATTTT.

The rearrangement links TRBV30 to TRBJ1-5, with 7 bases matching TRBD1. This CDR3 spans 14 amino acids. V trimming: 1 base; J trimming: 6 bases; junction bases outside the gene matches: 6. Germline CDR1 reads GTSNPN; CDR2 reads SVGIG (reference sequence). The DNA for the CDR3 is TGTGCCTGGAGTGGGGACAGTACGGCTCAGCCCCAGCATTTT. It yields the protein CAWSGDSTAQPQHF.

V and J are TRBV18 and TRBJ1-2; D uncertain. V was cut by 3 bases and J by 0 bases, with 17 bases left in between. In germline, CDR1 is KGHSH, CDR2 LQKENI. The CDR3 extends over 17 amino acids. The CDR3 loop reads CASSPSADGKSNYGYTF. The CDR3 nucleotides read TGTGCCAGCTCACCGAGCGCGGACGGGAAATCTAACTATGGCTACACCTTC.

CDR3 residues: CASSPTGGVPYEQYF. In nucleotides, the CDR3 is TGTGCCAGCTCACCGACAGGGGGAGTGCCTTACGAGCAGTACTTC. The chain links TRBV18 to TRBJ2-7; 9 bases are shared with TRBD1. The CDR3 runs to 15 residues. Per germline, CDR1 KGHSH and CDR2 LQKENI. V was pared by 3 bases and J by 4 bases, with 7 bases of the junction left unmatched.

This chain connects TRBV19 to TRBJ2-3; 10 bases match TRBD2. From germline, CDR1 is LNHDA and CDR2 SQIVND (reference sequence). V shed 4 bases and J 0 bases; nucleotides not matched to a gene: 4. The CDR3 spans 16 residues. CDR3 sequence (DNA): TGTGCCAGTAGTAGGACTAGCGGAACAAGCACAGATACGCAGTATTTT. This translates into CASSRTSGTSTDTQYF.

The CDR3 bases are TGCGCCAGCAGCTTGAACCGGGGCGGAGGGGAAAAACTGTTTTTT. Its translation: CASSLNRGGGEKLFF. The rearrangement links TRBV5-1 to TRBJ1-4; tentative D call: TRBD1 (5 bases). V was shortened by 1 base and J by 8 bases, with 15 bases between the two germline ends. The V gene's germline CDR1 is SGHRS and CDR2 YFSETQ. The CDR3 covers 15 residues.

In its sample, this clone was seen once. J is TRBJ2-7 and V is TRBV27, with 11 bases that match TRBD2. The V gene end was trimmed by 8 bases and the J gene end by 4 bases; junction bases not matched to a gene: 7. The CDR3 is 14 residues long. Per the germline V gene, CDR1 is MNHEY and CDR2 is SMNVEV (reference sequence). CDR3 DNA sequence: TGTGCCAGCGGGACTAGCGGCCCTAGTTACGAGCAGTACTTC. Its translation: CASGTSGPSYEQYF.

The CDR3 coding sequence is TGTGCCAGCAGCCCCGGAGGGGACAGGACCGCCTACGAGCAGTACTTC. Its protein product is CASSPGGDRTAYEQYF. V usage is TRBV9 and J usage is TRBJ2-7; 8 bases agree with TRBD1. The V gene end was trimmed by 4 bases and the J gene end by 2 bases; junction bases not matched to a gene: 11. This CDR3 has 16 amino acids. The germline gives CDR1 SGDLS, CDR2 YYNGEE.

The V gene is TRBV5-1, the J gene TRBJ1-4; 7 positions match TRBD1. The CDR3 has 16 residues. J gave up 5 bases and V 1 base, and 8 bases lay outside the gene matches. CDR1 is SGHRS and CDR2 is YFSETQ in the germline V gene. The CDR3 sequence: CASSLQGGELNEKLFF. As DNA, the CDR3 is TGCGCCAGCAGCTTGCAAGGGGGCGAGTTAAATGAAAAACTGTTTTTT.

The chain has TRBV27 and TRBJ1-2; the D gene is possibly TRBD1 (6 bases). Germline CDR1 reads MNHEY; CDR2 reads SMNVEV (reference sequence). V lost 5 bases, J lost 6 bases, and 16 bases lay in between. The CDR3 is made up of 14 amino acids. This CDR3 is CASSKTGLKNGYTF. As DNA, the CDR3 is TGTGCCAGCAGTAAAACAGGGTTAAAGAATGGCTACACCTTC.

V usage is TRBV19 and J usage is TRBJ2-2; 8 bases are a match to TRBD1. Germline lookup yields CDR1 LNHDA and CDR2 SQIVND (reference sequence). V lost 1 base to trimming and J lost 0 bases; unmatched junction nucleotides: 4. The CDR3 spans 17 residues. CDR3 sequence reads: CASSIGTGPTNTGELFF. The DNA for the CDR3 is TGTGCCAGTAGTATAGGGACAGGGCCGACGAACACCGGGGAGCTGTTTTTT.

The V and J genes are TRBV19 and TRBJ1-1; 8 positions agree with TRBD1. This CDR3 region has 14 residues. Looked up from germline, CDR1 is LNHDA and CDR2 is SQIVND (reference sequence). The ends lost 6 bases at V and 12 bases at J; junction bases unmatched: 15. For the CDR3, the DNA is TGTGCCAGTAGCACCATCCCCCAGACAGGGGTAACTTTCTTT. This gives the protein CASSTIPQTGVTFF. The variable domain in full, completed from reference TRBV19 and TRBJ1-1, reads DGGITQSPKYLFRKEGQNVTLSCEQNLNHDAMYWYRQDPGQGLRLIYYSQIVNDFQKGDIAEGYSVSREKKESFPLTVTSAQKNPTAFYLCASSTIPQTGVTFFGQGTRLTVV.

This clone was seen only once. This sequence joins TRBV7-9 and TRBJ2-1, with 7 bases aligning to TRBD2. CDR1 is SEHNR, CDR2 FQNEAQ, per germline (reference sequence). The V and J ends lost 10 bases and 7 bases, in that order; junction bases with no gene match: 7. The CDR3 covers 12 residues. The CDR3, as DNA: TGTGCCACGGGGGACTATAGAAATGAGCAGTTCTTC. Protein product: CATGDYRNEQFF.

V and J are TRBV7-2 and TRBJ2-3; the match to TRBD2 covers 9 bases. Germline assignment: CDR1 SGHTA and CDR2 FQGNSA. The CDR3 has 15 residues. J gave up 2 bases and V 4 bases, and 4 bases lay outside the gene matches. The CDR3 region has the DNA TGTGCCAGCAGCTATTTAGCGGGAGTCACAGATACGCAGTATTTT. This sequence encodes CASSYLAGVTDTQYF.

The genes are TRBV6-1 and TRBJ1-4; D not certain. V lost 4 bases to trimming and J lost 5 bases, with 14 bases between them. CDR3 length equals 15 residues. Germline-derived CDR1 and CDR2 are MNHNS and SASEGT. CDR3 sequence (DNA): TGTGCCAGCAGTGGAGGGAGGGTCCCCAATGAAAAACTGTTTTTT. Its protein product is CASSGGRVPNEKLFF.

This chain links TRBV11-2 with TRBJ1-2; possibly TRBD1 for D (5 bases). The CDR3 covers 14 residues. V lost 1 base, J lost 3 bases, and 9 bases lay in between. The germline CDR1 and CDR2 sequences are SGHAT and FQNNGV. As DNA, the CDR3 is TGTGCCAGCAGCTTAGGCGGGGCATACTATGGCTACACCTTC. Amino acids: CASSLGGAYYGYTF.

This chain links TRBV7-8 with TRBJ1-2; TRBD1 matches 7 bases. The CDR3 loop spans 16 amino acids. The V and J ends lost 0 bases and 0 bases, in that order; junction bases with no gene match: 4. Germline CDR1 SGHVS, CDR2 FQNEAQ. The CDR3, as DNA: TGTGCCAGCAGCTTAGCCGGGACAGACTCTAACTATGGCTACACCTTC. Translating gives CASSLAGTDSNYGYTF.